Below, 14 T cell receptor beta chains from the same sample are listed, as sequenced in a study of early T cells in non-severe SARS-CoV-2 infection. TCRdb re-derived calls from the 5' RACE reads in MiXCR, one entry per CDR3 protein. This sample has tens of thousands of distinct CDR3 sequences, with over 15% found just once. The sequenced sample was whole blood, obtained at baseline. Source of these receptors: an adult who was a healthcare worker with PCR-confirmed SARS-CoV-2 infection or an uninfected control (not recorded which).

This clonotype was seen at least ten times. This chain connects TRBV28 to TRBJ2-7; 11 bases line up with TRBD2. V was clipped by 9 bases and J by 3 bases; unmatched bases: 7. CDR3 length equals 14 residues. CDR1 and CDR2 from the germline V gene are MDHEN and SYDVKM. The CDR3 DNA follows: TGTGCCAGTAATCCGGGACTAGCGGTCTACGAGCAGTACTTC. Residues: CASNPGLAVYEQYF.

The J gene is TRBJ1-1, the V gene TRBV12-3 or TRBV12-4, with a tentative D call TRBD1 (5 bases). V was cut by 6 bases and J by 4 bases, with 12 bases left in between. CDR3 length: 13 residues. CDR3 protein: CASSLRAGTEAFF. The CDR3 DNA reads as TGTGCCAGCAGCCTCAGGGCGGGCACTGAAGCTTTCTTT.

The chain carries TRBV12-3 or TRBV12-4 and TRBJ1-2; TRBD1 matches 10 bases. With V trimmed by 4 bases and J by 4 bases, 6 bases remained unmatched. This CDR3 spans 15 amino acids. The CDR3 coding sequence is TGTGCCAGCAGTTCCGACAGGGGGCTGACCTATGGCTACACCTTC. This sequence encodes CASSSDRGLTYGYTF.

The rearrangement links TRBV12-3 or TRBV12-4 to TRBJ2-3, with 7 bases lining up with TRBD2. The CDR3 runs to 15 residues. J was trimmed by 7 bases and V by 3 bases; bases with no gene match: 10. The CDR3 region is CASSFRLTGGYTQYF. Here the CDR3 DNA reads TGTGCCAGCAGTTTTAGGCTCACCGGGGGGTATACGCAGTATTTT.

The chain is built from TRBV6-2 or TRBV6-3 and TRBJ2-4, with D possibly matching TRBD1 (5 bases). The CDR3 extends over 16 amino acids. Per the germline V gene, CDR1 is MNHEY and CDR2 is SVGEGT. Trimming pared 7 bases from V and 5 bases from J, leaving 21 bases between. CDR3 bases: TGTGCCAGCACCTCCGGTCAAACAGGTCGGGAAAACATTCAGTACTTC. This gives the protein CASTSGQTGRENIQYF.

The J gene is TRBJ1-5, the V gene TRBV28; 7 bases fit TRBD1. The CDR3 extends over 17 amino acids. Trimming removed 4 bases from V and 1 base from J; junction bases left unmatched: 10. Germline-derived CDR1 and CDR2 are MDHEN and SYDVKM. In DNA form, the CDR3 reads TGTGCCAGCAGTTCATTTAGGGGGCATTCGAGCAATCAGCCCCAGCATTTT. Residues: CASSSFRGHSSNQPQHF.

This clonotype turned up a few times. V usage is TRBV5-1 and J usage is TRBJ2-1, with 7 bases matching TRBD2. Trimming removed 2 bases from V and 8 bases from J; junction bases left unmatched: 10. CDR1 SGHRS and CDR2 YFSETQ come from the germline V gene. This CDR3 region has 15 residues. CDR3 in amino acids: CASSLTTSVRDEQFF. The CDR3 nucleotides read TGCGCCAGCAGCTTAACAACTAGCGTCAGGGATGAGCAGTTCTTC.

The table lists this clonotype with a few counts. CDR3 amino acids: CASSTLRVRNSPLHF. The CDR3 coding sequence is TGTGCCAGCAGTACTTTGAGGGTTCGGAATTCACCCCTCCACTTT. The chain is built from TRBV27 and TRBJ1-6; D is unclear. The V end was cut by 5 bases, the J end by 7 bases, with 15 bases between. Germline V lookup: CDR1 MNHEY, CDR2 SMNVEV (reference sequence). This CDR3 is 15 amino acids long.

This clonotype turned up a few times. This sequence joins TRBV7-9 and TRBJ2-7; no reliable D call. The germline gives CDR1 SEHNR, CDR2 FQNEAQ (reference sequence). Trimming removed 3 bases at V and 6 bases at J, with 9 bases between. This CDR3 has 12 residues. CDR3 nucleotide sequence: TGTGCCAGCAGCTTCCCGGTGGGCGAGCAGTACTTC. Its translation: CASSFPVGEQYF.

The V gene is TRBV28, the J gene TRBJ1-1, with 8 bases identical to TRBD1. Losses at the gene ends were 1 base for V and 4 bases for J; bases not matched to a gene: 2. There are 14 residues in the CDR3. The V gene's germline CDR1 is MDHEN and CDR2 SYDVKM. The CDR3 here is CASSLSGGVTEAFF. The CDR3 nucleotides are TGTGCCAGCAGTTTATCAGGGGGCGTCACTGAAGCTTTCTTT.

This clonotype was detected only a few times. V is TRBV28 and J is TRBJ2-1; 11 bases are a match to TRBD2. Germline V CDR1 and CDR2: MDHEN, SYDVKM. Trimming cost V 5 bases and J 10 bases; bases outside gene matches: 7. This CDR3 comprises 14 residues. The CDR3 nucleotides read TGTGCCAGCAGTCCTCTAGCGGGAGGAGAGGAGCAGTTCTTC. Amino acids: CASSPLAGGEEQFF.

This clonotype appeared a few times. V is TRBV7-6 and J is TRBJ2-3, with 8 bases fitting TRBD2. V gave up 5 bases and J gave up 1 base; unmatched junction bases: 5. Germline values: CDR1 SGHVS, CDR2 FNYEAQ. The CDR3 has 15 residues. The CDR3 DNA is TGTGCCAGCAGCCCCCCGACTAGCGGCACAGATACGCAGTATTTT. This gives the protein CASSPPTSGTDTQYF.

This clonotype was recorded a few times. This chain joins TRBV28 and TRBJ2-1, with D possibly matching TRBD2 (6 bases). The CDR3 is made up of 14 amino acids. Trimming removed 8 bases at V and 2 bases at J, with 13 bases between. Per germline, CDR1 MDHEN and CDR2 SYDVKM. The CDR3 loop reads CASVSGETYNEQFF. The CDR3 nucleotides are TGTGCCAGCGTTTCGGGGGAGACCTACAATGAGCAGTTCTTC.

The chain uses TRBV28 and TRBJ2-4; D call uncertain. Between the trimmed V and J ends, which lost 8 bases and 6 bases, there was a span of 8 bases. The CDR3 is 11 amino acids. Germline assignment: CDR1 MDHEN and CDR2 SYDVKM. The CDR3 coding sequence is TGTGCCAGCGGATCTCCAAACATTCAGTACTTC. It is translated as CASGSPNIQYF.